This TCR beta chain emerged from a study of T-cell memory formation after mild COVID-19. Study outcomes and limitations: A balance of CD4 and CD8 characterized clones contracting day 15 to 85, whereas later expanders leaned CD4+. Contracting CD8+ clones were enriched in EMRA, CD4+ mainly in CM and EM.

V lost 4 bases and J 12 bases, leaving 23 bases between the germline ends. This CDR3 has 16 residues. 5'RACE primed at constant segments yielded TCR alpha and TCR beta cDNA libraries bearing sample barcodes and UMIs. MiXCR, applied by TCRdb to the 5' RACE reads, yields one record per CDR3 protein. The table lists 300,000 to 350,000 distinct CDR3 sequences, roughly a fifth of them singletons. Notes on this clonotype: Its specificity is unknown.

The sequencing input was PBMCs or a T cell subset sorted from them (not recorded which). The source of this sequence is a man between 18 and 35 years old who had mild COVID-19 (a few samples of this study predate the infection). Cell type and time point are not known. The chain has TRBV5-3 and TRBJ2-6; D is possibly TRBD1 (5 bases). TRBV5-3 is sorted into the ORF group, with uncertain function. CDR3 protein: CARSPNRSTDSIVLTF. The DNA of the CDR3 is TGTGCCAGAAGCCCGAACCGGTCGACAGACTCTATCGTCCTGACTTTC.